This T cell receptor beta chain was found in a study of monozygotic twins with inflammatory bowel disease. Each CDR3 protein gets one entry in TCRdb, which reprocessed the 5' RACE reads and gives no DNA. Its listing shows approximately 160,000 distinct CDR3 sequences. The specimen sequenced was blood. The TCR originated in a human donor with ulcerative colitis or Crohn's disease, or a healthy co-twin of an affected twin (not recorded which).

The CDR3 is CASSGRVNEKLFF. The chain carries TRBV9 and TRBJ1-4; the TCRdb call, TRBD1, lacks DNA for checking. There are 13 residues in the CDR3. Germline assignment: CDR1 SGDLS and CDR2 YYNGEE.